The clone carrying this TCR beta chain was recorded at least ten times. This record comes from a study of CD8+CD57+ T cells in acquired aplastic anemia. CDR3 and TCR beta VDJ profiling relied on a genomic DNA template. TCRdb itself ran the reads through MiXCR, one entry per CDR3 protein. The table shows more than 150,000 distinct CDR3 sequences, with around 47% occurring only once. All sequencing subjects had displayed CD8+CD57+ cell expansion on flow cytometry. Untreated patients provided the blood samples, with no therapy given before sampling. CDR3 length: 20 amino acids. Trimming at V came to 0 bases and at J to 1 base, leaving 12 bases not matched to a gene. Germline V lookup: CDR1 DFQATT, CDR2 SNEGSKA (reference sequence).

The TCR comes from a human donor with aplastic anemia. The source material was sorted CD4+, CD8+, or CD8+CD57+ T cells (not recorded which) from PBMCs. The chain uses TRBV20-1 and TRBJ2-1; 13 bases line up with TRBD2. CDR3 loop: CSARDRTSGSQVKSYNEQFF. The CDR3 bases are TGCAGTGCTAGAGATCGGACTAGCGGGAGTCAAGTAAAGTCCTACAATGAGCAGTTCTTC.